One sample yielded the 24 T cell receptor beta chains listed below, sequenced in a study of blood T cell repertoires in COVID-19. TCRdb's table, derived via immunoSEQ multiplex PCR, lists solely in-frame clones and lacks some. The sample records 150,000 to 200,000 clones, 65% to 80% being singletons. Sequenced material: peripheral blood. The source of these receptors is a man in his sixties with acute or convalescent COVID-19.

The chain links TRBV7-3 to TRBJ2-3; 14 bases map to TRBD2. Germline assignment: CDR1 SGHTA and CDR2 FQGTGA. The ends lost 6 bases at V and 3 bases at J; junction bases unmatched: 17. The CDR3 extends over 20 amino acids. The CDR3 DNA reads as TGTGCCAGCAGTCTAAAGGGGTGGACTAGCGGGGGGTTAGCGACAGATACGCAGTATTTT. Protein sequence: CASSLKGWTSGGLATDTQYF.

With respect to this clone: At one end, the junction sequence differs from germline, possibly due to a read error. The chain's CDR3 is CASSQVGDNSGYTF. CDR3 coding DNA: TGCGCCAGCAGCCAAGTAGGGGACAACTCTGGCTACACCTTC. The chain carries TRBV4-1 and TRBJ1-2; the D gene is possibly TRBD1 (6 bases). This CDR3 contains 14 residues. The V gene's germline CDR1 is MGHRA and CDR2 YSYEKL.

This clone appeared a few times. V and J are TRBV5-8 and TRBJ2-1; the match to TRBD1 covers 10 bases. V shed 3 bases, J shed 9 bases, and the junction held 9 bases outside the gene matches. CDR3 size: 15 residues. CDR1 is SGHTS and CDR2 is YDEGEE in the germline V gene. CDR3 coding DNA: TGTGCCAGCAGCTACGGGACAGGGGAAGGGAGTGAGCAGTTCTTC. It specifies CASSYGTGEGSEQFF.

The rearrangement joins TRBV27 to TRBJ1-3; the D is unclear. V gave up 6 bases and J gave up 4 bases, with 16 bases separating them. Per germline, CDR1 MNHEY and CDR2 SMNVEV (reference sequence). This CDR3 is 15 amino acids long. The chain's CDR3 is CASSQPTSSGNTIYF. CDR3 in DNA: TGTGCCAGCAGCCAACCGACTTCTTCAGGAAACACCATATATTTT.

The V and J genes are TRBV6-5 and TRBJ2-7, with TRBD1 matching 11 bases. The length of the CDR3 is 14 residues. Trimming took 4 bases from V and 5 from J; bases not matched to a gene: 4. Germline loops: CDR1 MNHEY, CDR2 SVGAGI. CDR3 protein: CASSSGQGGDEQYF. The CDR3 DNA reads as TGTGCCAGCAGTTCGGGACAGGGGGGGGACGAGCAGTACTTC.

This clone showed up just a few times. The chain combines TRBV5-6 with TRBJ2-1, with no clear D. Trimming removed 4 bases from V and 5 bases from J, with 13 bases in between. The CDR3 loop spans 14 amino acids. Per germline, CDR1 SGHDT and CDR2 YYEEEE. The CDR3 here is CASSVFARDNEQFF. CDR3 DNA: TGTGCCAGCAGCGTATTCGCTAGAGACAATGAGCAGTTCTTC.

The CDR3 nucleotides read TGTGCCAGCAGACAGTGGGGACTAACGGCTGGTCCCTACGAGCAGTACTTC. Translation: CASRQWGLTAGPYEQYF. J is TRBJ2-7 and V is TRBV7-2; 7 nucleotides agree with TRBD2. V gave up 6 bases and J gave up 2 bases; unmatched junction bases: 16. This CDR3 comprises 17 residues. Germline CDR1 SGHTA, CDR2 FQGNSA.

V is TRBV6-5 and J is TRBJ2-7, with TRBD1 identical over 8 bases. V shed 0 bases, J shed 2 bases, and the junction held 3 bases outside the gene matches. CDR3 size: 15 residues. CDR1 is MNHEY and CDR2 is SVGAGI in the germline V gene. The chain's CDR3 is CASSYSETGAYEQYF. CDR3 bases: TGTGCCAGCAGTTACTCCGAGACAGGGGCCTACGAGCAGTACTTC.

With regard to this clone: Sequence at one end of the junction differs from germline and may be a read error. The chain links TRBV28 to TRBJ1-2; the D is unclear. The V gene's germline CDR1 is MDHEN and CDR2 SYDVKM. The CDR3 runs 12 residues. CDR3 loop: CVSSPSDYGYTF. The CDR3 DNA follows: TGTGTCAGCAGTCCCAGCGACTATGGCTACACCTTC.

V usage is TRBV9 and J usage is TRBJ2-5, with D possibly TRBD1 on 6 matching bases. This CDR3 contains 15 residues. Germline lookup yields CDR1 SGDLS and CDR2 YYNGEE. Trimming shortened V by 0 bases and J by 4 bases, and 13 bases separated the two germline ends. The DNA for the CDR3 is TGTGCCAGCAGCGTAGAAACAGGGCAGTTAGAGACCCAGTACTTC. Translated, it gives CASSVETGQLETQYF.

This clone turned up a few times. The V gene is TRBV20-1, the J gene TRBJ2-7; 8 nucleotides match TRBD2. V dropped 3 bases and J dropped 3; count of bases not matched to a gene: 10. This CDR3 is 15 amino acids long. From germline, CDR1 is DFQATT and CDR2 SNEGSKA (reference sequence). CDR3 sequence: CSASRPAGDHYEQYF. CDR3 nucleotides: TGCAGTGCTAGTAGACCAGCGGGGGATCACTACGAGCAGTACTTC.

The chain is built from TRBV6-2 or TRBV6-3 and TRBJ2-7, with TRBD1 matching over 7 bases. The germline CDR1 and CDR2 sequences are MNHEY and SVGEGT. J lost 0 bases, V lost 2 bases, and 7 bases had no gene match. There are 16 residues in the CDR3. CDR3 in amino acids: CASSYSRDSYSYEQYF. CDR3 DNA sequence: TGTGCCAGCAGTTACAGCCGGGACAGCTACTCCTACGAGCAGTACTTC.

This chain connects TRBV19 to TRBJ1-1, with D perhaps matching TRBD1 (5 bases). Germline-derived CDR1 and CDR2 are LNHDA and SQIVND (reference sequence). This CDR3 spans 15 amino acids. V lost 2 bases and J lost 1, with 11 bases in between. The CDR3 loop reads CASSIIGGGNTEAFF. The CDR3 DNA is TGTGCCAGTAGTATAATTGGGGGGGGGAACACTGAAGCTTTCTTT.

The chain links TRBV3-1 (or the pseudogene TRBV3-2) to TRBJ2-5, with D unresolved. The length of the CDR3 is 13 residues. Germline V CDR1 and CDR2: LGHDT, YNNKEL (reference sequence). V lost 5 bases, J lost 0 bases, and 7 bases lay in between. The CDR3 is CASSTYNQETQYF. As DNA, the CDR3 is TGTGCCAGCAGCACATACAACCAAGAGACCCAGTACTTC.

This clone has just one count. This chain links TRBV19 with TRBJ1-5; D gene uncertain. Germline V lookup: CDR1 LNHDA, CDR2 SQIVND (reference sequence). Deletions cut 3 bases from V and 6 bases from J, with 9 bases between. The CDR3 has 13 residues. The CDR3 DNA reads TGTGCCAGTAGTATGACATTACGTCAGCCCCAGCATTTT. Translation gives CASSMTLRQPQHF.

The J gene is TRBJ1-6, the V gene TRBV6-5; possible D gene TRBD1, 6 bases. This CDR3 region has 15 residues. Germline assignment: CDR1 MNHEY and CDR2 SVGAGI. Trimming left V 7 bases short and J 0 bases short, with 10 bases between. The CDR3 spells CASISDSSYNSPLHF. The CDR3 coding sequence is TGTGCCAGCATATCGGACAGCTCCTATAATTCACCCCTCCACTTT.

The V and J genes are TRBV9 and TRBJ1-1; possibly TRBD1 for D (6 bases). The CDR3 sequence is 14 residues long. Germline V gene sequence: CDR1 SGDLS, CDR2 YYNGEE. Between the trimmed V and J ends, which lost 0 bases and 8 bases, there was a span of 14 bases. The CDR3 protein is CASSVDITDSEAFF. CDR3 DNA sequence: TGTGCCAGCAGCGTAGACATCACGGACAGCGAAGCTTTCTTT.

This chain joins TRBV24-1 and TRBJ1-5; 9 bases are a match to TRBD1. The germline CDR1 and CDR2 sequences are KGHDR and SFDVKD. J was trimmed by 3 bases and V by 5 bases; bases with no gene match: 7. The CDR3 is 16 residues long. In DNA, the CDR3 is TGTGCCACCAGTGCCGGACAGGGGAATAACAATCAGCCCCAGCATTTT. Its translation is CATSAGQGNNNQPQHF.

CDR3 bases: TGTGCCAGCAGTACCGGGTTAAGCGCTGAAAAACTGTTTTTT. Amino acids: CASSTGLSAEKLFF. This sequence joins TRBV2 and TRBJ1-4; D not resolved. The CDR3 contains 14 residues. V lost 5 bases, J lost 7 bases, and 14 bases lay in between. Germline lookup yields CDR1 SNHLY and CDR2 FYNNEI.

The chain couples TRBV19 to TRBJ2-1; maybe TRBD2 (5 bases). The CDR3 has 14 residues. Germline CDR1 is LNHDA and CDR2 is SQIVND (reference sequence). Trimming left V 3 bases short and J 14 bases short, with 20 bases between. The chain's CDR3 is CASSITPATIGKFF. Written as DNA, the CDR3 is TGTGCCAGTAGTATTACGCCAGCCACAATCGGGAAGTTCTTC.

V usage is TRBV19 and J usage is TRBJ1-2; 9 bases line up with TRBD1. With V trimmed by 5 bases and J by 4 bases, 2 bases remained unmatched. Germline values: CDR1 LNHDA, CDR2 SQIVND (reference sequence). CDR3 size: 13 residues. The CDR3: CASSPDRGYGYTF. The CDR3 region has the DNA TGTGCCAGTAGTCCGGACAGGGGCTATGGCTACACCTTC.

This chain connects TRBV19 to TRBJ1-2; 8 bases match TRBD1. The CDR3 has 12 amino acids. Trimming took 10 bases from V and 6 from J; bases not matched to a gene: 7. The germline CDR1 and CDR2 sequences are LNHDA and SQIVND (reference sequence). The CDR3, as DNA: TGTGCCACAGTGACAGGGGTCGATGGCTACACCTTC. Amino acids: CATVTGVDGYTF.

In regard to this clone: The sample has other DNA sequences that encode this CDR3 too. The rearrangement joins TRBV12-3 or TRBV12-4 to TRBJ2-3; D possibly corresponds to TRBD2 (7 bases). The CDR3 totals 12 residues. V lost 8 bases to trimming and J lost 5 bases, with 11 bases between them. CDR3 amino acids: CASGGGVDTQYF. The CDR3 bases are TGTGCCAGCGGGGGGGGCGTAGATACGCAGTATTTT.

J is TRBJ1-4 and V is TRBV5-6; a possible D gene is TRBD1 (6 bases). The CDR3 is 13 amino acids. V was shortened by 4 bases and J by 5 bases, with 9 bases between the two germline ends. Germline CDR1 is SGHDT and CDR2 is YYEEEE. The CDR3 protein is CASSDDRNEKLFF. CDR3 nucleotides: TGTGCCAGCAGCGATGACAGGAATGAAAAACTGTTTTTT.